Each of the 26 T cell receptor beta chains below was sequenced from the same sample in a study of shared clonotypes between healthy human individuals. Assay used: immunoSEQ multiplex PCR; TCRdb lists only in-frame clones, some missing. The data hold about 2.3 million clones, with 85% to 95% observed a single time. Sequences were obtained from naive CD4+ T cells from PBMCs. Subset indicated: CD45RA+ positively selected. All receptors come from a man aged 18 to 30 in good health. Some clones in this sample may be carry-over from other donors' samples.

The V gene is TRBV18, the J gene TRBJ2-6; D is ambiguous. CDR1 is KGHSH, CDR2 LQKENI, per germline. The CDR3 covers 13 residues. Trimming took off 5 bases at V and 0 bases at J, with 2 bases between the two ends. DNA for the CDR3: TGTGCCAGCTCATACTCTGGGGCCAACGTCCTGACTTTC. Encoded protein: CASSYSGANVLTF.

The CDR3 here is CASSARTGLDNEQFF. The CDR3 region has the DNA TGTGCCAGCAGTGCCCGGACAGGGTTAGACAATGAGCAGTTCTTC. This chain uses TRBV27 with TRBJ2-1; 8 bases are a match to TRBD1. The CDR3 sequence is 15 residues long. V was pared by 5 bases and J by 5 bases, with 8 bases of the junction left unmatched. The V gene's germline CDR1 is MNHEY and CDR2 SMNVEV (reference sequence).

This chain links TRBV13 with TRBJ1-1, with D possibly TRBD1 on 5 matching bases. This CDR3 region has 14 residues. Trimming cost V 5 bases and J 1 base, with 11 bases left between them. From germline, CDR1 is PRHDT and CDR2 FYEKMQ (reference sequence). The CDR3 DNA follows: TGTGCCAGCAGCCCGGGACCCCCGAACACTGAAGCTTTCTTT. Translation gives CASSPGPPNTEAFF.

The gene calls are TRBV28 and TRBJ1-4, with D possibly matching TRBD1 (6 bases). Germline V gene sequence: CDR1 MDHEN, CDR2 SYDVKM. This CDR3 has 16 residues. The germline V and J ends were trimmed by 5 bases and 7 bases, with 20 bases remaining between them. The CDR3 loop reads CASSTPVGGLGEKLFF. The DNA for the CDR3 is TGTGCCAGCAGTACCCCTGTGGGGGGCCTCGGTGAAAAACTGTTTTTT. The variable domain in full, completed from reference TRBV28 and TRBJ1-4, reads DVKVTQSSRYLVKRTGEKVFLECVQDMDHENMFWYRQDPGLGLRLIYFSYDVKMKEKGDIPEGYSVSREKKERFSLILESASTNQTSMYLCASSTPVGGLGEKLFFGSGTQLSVL.

The chain uses TRBV29-1 and TRBJ2-7; D call uncertain. Per germline, CDR1 SQVTM and CDR2 ANQGSEA. This CDR3 is 14 amino acids long. Trimming cost V 7 bases and J 3 bases, with 19 bases left between them. CDR3 sequence (DNA): TGCAGCGCCCTACCCTCCCCGCGGAGCTACGAGCAGTACTTC. Translating gives CSALPSPRSYEQYF.

The count of this clone is one. The genes are TRBV29-1 and TRBJ2-3, with 9 bases identical to TRBD2. CDR1 and CDR2 (germline): SQVTM, ANQGSEA. V shed 8 bases, J shed 2 bases, and the junction held 8 bases outside the gene matches. The CDR3 is 14 amino acids. CDR3 in DNA: TGCAGCCATCGGTCTAGCGGGATCACAGATACGCAGTATTTT. Its translation: CSHRSSGITDTQYF.

V usage is TRBV5-1 and J usage is TRBJ2-7, with 9 bases identical to TRBD2. With 4 bases clipped from V and 2 bases from J, the junction kept 10 bases outside the gene matches. CDR3 length: 16 amino acids. In germline, CDR1 is SGHRS, CDR2 YFSETQ. The DNA for the CDR3 is TGCGCCAGCAGCCCTTCGGGCGGGAGGGCCCCCTACGAGCAGTACTTC. As protein: CASSPSGGRAPYEQYF.

The chain is built from TRBV5-5 and TRBJ2-7; D may be TRBD1 or TRBD2 (5 bases each). The V gene lost 2 bases and the J gene lost 5 bases, with 14 bases spanning the gap. The CDR3 length is 14 residues. Germline lookup yields CDR1 SGHKS and CDR2 YYEKEE (reference sequence). The CDR3 loop is CASSFRGASDEQYF. In DNA form, the CDR3 reads TGTGCCAGCAGCTTTCGAGGGGCGTCCGACGAGCAGTACTTC. The full variable domain, its missing parts supplied by reference TRBV5-5 and TRBJ2-7, is DAGVTQSPTHLIKTRGQQVTLRCSPISGHKSVSWYQQVLGQGPQFIFQYYEKEERGRGNFPDRFSARQFPNYSSELNVNALLLGDSALYLCASSFRGASDEQYFGPGTRLTVT.

The chain has TRBV7-9 and TRBJ2-5, with D unclear. The CDR3 is 13 residues long. Germline values: CDR1 SEHNR, CDR2 FQNEAQ (reference sequence). V was shortened by 1 base and J by 4 bases, with 7 bases between the two germline ends. CDR3: CASSLETPETQYF. The CDR3 DNA reads TGTGCCAGCAGCTTAGAGACCCCAGAGACCCAGTACTTC.

The chain employs TRBV29-1 and TRBJ2-6, with 9 bases lining up with TRBD1. With 7 bases clipped from V and 1 base from J, the junction kept 11 bases outside the gene matches. CDR1 SQVTM and CDR2 ANQGSEA come from the germline V gene. This CDR3 comprises 17 residues. The CDR3, as DNA: TGCAGCGCGGGACAGGGCTCCCAGGAGTCTGGGGCCAACGTCCTGACTTTC. It translates to CSAGQGSQESGANVLTF.

The rearrangement uses TRBV19 and TRBJ2-7, with a possible D match to TRBD1 (6 bases). The CDR3 spans 14 residues. Germline CDR1 LNHDA, CDR2 SQIVND (reference sequence). V was trimmed by 11 bases and J by 0 bases, leaving 17 bases between them. The chain's CDR3 is CASARTASSYEQYF. In DNA, the CDR3 is TGTGCCTCAGCAAGGACAGCGAGCTCCTACGAGCAGTACTTC.

This chain connects TRBV30 to TRBJ1-5, with D unresolved. Trimming stripped 2 bases from V and 3 bases from J, with 8 bases between. The CDR3 spans 13 residues. Germline assignment: CDR1 GTSNPN and CDR2 SVGIG (reference sequence). DNA of the CDR3: TGTGCCTGGAGTATGAACAACAATCAGCCCCAGCATTTT. Protein sequence: CAWSMNNNQPQHF.

The chain employs TRBV11-2 and TRBJ2-1; the D gene could be TRBD1 or TRBD2 (5 bases each). The CDR3 is made up of 16 amino acids. Germline CDR1 and CDR2: SGHAT and FQNNGV. Trimming took off 5 bases at V and 7 bases at J, with 21 bases between the two ends. The CDR3 nucleotides read TGTGCCAGCAGCCCAGTACCGGGACCCCATTGGAATGAGCAGTTCTTC. Translated, it gives CASSPVPGPHWNEQFF.

The CDR3 sequence: CASSQDPTSGTGELFF. The CDR3 nucleotides are TGTGCCAGCAGCCAAGATCCCACCTCGGGCACCGGGGAGCTGTTTTTT. The chain carries TRBV4-2 and TRBJ2-2; D call uncertain. In germline, CDR1 is LGHNA, CDR2 YNFKEQ. The CDR3 is 16 amino acids. Trimming left V 0 bases short and J 4 bases short, with 12 bases between.

The chain carries TRBV10-1 and TRBJ1-5, with 8 bases aligning to TRBD1. The CDR3 loop spans 15 amino acids. V was clipped by 5 bases and J by 5 bases; unmatched bases: 8. Germline CDR1 reads WNHNN; CDR2 reads SYGVQD (reference sequence). As DNA, the CDR3 is TGCGCCAGCAGTCCCCGGACAGGGTTGTATCAGCCCCAGCATTTT. It is translated as CASSPRTGLYQPQHF.

The chain has TRBV11-2 and TRBJ2-3; 15 bases match TRBD2. CDR1 and CDR2 from the germline V gene are SGHAT and FQNNGV. The ends lost 5 bases at V and 4 bases at J; junction bases unmatched: 10. The length of the CDR3 is 18 residues. CDR3 sequence: CASSPGLAGGGSADTQYF. The CDR3 DNA sequence: TGTGCCAGCAGCCCAGGACTAGCGGGAGGGGGATCCGCAGATACGCAGTATTTT.

The V and J genes are TRBV2 and TRBJ1-5, with 7 nucleotides matching TRBD1. Germline V CDR1 and CDR2: SNHLY, FYNNEI. Trimming took 5 bases from V and 6 from J; bases not matched to a gene: 7. This CDR3 has 14 residues. The CDR3 sequence: CASSTTGVGQPQHF. In DNA, the CDR3 is TGTGCCAGCAGTACCACAGGGGTGGGTCAGCCCCAGCATTTT.

The DNA for the CDR3 is TGTGCCAGCAGCGTTATGCCGGAAAACTACGAGCAGTACTTC. Translating it yields CASSVMPENYEQYF. The chain combines TRBV9 with TRBJ2-7; D is unresolved. Germline CDR1 and CDR2: SGDLS and YYNGEE. V was pared by 2 bases and J by 3 bases, with 12 bases between. The CDR3 extends over 14 amino acids.

In the case of this clone: Other DNA sequences in this sample translate to the same CDR3. The chain uses TRBV27 and TRBJ2-3, with TRBD2 matching 9 bases. The CDR3 contains 15 residues. The germline V gene has CDR1 MNHEY and CDR2 SMNVEV (reference sequence). V gave up 2 bases and J gave up 4 bases; unmatched junction bases: 4. The CDR3 sequence: CASSLAGGSPDTQYF. The DNA of the CDR3 is TGTGCCAGCAGTTTAGCGGGAGGGTCCCCAGATACGCAGTATTTT.

The genes are TRBV28 and TRBJ2-1; TRBD2 agrees at 10 bases. The CDR3 is 16 amino acids. Germline V gene sequence: CDR1 MDHEN, CDR2 SYDVKM. V lost 4 bases and J lost 2; bases outside the gene matches: 5. The CDR3 reads CASSSPSGGTYNEQFF. The CDR3 DNA is TGTGCCAGCAGTTCGCCTAGCGGGGGAACCTACAATGAGCAGTTCTTC.

The genes are TRBV5-1 and TRBJ2-1; 15 nucleotides agree with TRBD2. The CDR3 has 20 residues. Germline CDR1 and CDR2: SGHRS and YFSETQ. The V segment lost 4 bases and the J segment 0 bases; nucleotides outside the gene matches: 11. CDR3 protein: CASSRAGTSGRQSSYNEQFF. The CDR3 nucleotides are TGCGCCAGCAGCCGGGCCGGGACTAGCGGGAGGCAAAGCTCCTACAATGAGCAGTTCTTC.

The gene calls are TRBV7-2 and TRBJ1-2; 10 nucleotides align to TRBD1. CDR1 and CDR2 from the germline V gene are SGHTA and FQGNSA. V was clipped by 4 bases and J by 4 bases; unmatched bases: 6. This CDR3 has 15 amino acids. The CDR3 DNA reads TGTGCCAGCAGCTCAAACCGGGACAGGGGCTATGGCTACACCTTC. This sequence encodes CASSSNRDRGYGYTF.

V usage is TRBV5-6 and J usage is TRBJ2-3; TRBD2 matches 8 bases. With 3 bases clipped from V and 2 bases from J, the junction kept 8 bases outside the gene matches. Germline V gives CDR1 SGHDT, CDR2 YYEEEE. This CDR3 contains 16 residues. CDR3 DNA sequence: TGTGCCAGCAGCTCGGGGGGGACTCCCGACACAGATACGCAGTATTTT. As protein: CASSSGGTPDTDTQYF. The full variable domain, completed using reference TRBV5-6 and TRBJ2-3, is DAGVTQSPTHLIKTRGQQVTLRCSPKSGHDTVSWYQQALGQGPQFIFQYYEEEERQRGNFPDRFSGHQFPNYSSELNVNALLLGDSALYLCASSSGGTPDTDTQYFGPGTRLTVL.

V is TRBV9 and J is TRBJ2-7, with D perhaps matching TRBD2 (6 bases). The V gene's germline CDR1 is SGDLS and CDR2 YYNGEE. Trimming pared 0 bases from V and 3 bases from J, leaving 28 bases between. The CDR3 loop spans 20 amino acids. This chain's CDR3 is CASSVGHSGTLGGAGYEQYF. As DNA, the CDR3 is TGTGCCAGCAGCGTAGGGCATTCAGGAACCCTCGGGGGAGCGGGCTACGAGCAGTACTTC.

As concerns this clone: This same CDR3 is encoded by further DNA sequences in the sample. This chain links TRBV5-1 with TRBJ1-4, with a possible D match to TRBD1 (6 bases). CDR3 length: 14 residues. Germline CDR1 and CDR2: SGHRS and YFSETQ. Trimming took off 0 bases at V and 8 bases at J, with 11 bases between the two ends. The CDR3 DNA sequence: TGCGCCAGCAGCTTGGTGGCAGGGGACGAAAAACTGTTTTTT. As protein: CASSLVAGDEKLFF.

The chain couples TRBV7-2 to TRBJ1-5; no reliable D call. The germline V gene has CDR1 SGHTA and CDR2 FQGNSA. V lost 4 bases and J 1 base, leaving 8 bases between the germline ends. This CDR3 region has 14 residues. CDR3 sequence (DNA): TGTGCCAGCAGCTCAGTCGGGAGCAATCAGCCCCAGCATTTT. This gives the protein CASSSVGSNQPQHF.